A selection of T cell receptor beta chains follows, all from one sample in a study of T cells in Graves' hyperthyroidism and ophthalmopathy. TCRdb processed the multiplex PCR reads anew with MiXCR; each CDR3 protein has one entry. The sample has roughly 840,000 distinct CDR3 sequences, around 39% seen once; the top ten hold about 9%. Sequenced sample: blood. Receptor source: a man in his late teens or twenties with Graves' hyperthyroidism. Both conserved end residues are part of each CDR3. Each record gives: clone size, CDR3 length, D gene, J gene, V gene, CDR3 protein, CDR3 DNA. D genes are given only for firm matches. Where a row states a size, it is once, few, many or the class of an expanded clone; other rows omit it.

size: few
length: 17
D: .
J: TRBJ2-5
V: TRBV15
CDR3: CATSRARGQWGGETQYF
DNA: TGTGCCACCAGCAGAGCCCGAGGACAGTGGGGGGGGGAGACCCAGTACTTC

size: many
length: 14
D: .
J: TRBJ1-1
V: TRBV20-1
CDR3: CSASRGPMNTEAFF
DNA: TGCAGTGCTAGTAGGGGTCCCATGAACACTGAAGCTTTCTTT

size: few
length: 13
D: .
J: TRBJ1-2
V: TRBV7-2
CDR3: CASSFGVVNGYTF
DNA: TGTGCCAGCAGCTTTGGGGTAGTTAATGGCTACACCTTC

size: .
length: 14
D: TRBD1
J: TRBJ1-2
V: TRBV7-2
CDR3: CASSGQGLDYGYTF
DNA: TGTGCCAGCAGCGGACAGGGCCTAGACTATGGCTACACCTTC

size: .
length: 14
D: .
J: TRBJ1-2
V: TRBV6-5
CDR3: CASSYSETGGGYTF
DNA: TGTGCCAGCAGTTACTCGGAAACAGGCGGCGGCTACACCTTC

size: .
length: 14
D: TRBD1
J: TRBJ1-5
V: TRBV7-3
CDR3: CASSPGTGHQPQHF
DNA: TGTGCCAGCAGCCCCGGGACAGGGCATCAGCCCCAGCATTTT

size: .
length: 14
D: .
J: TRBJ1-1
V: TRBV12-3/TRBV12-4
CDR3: CASSWAGGDTEAFF
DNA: TGTGCCAGCAGTTGGGCCGGGGGGGACACTGAAGCTTTCTTT

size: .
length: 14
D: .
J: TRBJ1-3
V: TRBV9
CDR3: CASSVGSSENTIYF
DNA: TGTGCCAGCAGCGTAGGATCCTCTGAAAACACCATATATTTT

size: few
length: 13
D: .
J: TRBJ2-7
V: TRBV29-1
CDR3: CSARGRDPYEQYF
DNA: TGCAGCGCCCGGGGCAGGGACCCCTACGAGCAGTACTTC

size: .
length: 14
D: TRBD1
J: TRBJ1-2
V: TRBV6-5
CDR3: CASTATGLNYGYTF
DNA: TGTGCCAGCACGGCGACAGGGTTAAACTATGGCTACACCTTC

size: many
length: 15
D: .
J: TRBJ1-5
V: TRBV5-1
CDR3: CASSLVGGSNQPQHF
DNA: TGTGCCAGCAGCTTAGTTGGGGGTAGCAATCAGCCCCAGCATTTT

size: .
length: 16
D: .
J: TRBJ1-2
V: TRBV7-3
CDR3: CASSLIRRGADYGYTF
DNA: TGTGCCAGCAGCTTAATCCGTAGGGGAGCAGACTATGGCTACACCTTC

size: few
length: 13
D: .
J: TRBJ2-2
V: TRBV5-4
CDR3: CASSYAAAGELFF
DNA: TGTGCCAGCAGTTACGCGGCTGCCGGGGAGCTGTTTTTT

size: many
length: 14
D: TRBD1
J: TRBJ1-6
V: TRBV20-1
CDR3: CSAPGTALNSPLHF
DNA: TGCAGTGCTCCCGGGACAGCCCTTAATTCACCCCTCCACTTT

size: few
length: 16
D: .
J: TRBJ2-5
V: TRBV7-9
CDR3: CASSLVQTRLQETQYF
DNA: TGTGCCAGCAGCTTAGTCCAGACACGGCTACAAGAGACCCAGTACTTC

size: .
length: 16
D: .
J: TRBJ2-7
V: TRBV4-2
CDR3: CASSPTDMRGSYEQYF
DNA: TGTGCCAGCAGCCCGACGGATATGAGGGGCTCCTACGAGCAGTACTTC

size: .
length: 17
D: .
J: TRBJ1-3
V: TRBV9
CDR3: CASSYSLSAARGSTIYF
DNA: TGTGCCAGCAGTTACTCTCTATCTGCGGCCCGGGGAAGCACCATATATTTT

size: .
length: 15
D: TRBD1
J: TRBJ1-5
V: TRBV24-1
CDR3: CATPLVGQVDQPQHF
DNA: TGTGCCACTCCCCTGGTTGGACAGGTAGATCAGCCCCAGCATTTT

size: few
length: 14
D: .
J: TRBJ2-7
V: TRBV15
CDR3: CASSVSGADLEQYF
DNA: TGTGCCAGCAGCGTGTCGGGGGCGGACTTGGAGCAGTACTTC

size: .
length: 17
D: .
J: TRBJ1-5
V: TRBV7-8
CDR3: CASSLDSGVGVDQPQHF
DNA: TGTGCCAGCAGCTTAGATTCGGGGGTAGGGGTAGACCAGCCCCAGCATTTT

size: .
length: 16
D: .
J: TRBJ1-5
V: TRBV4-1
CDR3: CASSQVVGRSHQPQHF
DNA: TGCGCCAGCAGCCAAGTAGTGGGACGAAGCCACCAGCCCCAGCATTTT

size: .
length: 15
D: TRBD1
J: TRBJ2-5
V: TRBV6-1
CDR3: CASSTDRGPVETQYF
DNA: TGTGCCAGCAGTACGGACAGGGGGCCGGTTGAGACCCAGTACTTC

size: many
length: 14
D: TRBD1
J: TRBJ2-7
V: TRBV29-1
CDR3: CSVVGTENWYEQYF
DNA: TGCAGCGTTGTTGGGACAGAGAATTGGTACGAGCAGTACTTC

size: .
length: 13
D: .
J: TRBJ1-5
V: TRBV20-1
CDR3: CSLALEGNQPQHF
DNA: TGCAGTTTGGCGTTGGAGGGCAATCAGCCCCAGCATTTT

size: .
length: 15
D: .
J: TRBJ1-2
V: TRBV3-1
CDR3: CASSQDRLLNYGYTF
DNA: TGTGCCAGCAGCCAAGACAGGCTGTTGAACTATGGCTACACCTTC

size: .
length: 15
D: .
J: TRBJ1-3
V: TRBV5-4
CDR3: CASSSSQGSGNTIYF
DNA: TGTGCCAGCAGCAGCTCCCAGGGTTCTGGAAACACCATATATTTT

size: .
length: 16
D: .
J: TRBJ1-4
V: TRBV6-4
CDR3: CASSDPQGWPNEKLFF
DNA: TGTGCCAGCAGTGACCCCCAGGGCTGGCCAAATGAAAAACTGTTTTTT

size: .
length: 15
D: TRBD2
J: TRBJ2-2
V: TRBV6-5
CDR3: CASTMRAGSTGELFF
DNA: TGTGCCAGCACGATGCGAGCGGGAAGCACCGGGGAGCTGTTTTTT

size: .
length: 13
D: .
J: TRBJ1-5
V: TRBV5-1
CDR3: CAGSPGSGQPQHF
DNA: TGCGCCGGCAGCCCAGGTTCAGGTCAGCCCCAGCATTTT

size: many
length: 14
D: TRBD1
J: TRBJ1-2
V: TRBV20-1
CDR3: CSASMTGSHYGYTF
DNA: TGCAGTGCCTCGATGACAGGGAGCCACTATGGCTACACCTTC

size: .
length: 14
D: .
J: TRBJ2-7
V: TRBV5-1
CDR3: CASSLEVNLGEQYF
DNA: TGCGCCAGCAGCTTGGAAGTTAATCTGGGCGAGCAGTACTTC

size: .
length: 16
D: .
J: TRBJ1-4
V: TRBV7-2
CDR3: CASSLVGPGANEKLVF
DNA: .

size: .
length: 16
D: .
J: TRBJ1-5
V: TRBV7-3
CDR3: CASSQEPGLDNQPQHF
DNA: TGTGCCAGCAGCCAAGAGCCGGGGCTGGACAATCAGCCCCAGCATTTT

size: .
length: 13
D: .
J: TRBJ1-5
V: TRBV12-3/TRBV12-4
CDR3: CASSFTGRQPQHF
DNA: TGTGCCAGCAGTTTTACAGGGCGGCAGCCCCAGCATTTT

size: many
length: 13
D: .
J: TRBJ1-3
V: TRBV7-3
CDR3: CASSPAAGNTIYF
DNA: TGTGCCAGCAGTCCAGCGGCTGGAAACACCATATATTTT

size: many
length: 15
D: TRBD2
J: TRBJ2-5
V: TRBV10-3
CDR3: CAISDGAGGGETQYF
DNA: TGTGCCATCAGTGACGGCGCGGGAGGGGGAGAGACCCAGTACTTC

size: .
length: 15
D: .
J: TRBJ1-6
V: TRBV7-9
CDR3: CVSSLERTTNSPLHF
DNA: TGTGTCAGCAGCTTAGAAAGGACGACCAATTCACCCCTCCACTTT

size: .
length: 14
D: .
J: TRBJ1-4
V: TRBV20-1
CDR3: CSARPRGPGGKLFF
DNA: TGCAGTGCTAGACCCCGAGGACCAGGTGGGAAACTGTTTTTT